What follows is one T cell receptor (beta chain) and its context. With 7 bases clipped from V and 5 bases from J, the junction kept 5 bases outside the gene matches. The CDR3 runs 13 residues. Germline V gene sequence: CDR1 WSHSY, CDR2 SAAADI. This sample stems from a study of T cell responses to AZD1222 COVID-19 vaccine. Clones were sequenced by immunoSEQ multiplex PCR, and TCRdb holds only the in-frame ones, with some missing. There are some 140,000 clones in the sample; about 93% occur only once, and roughly 1% lies in the top ten. V is TRBV10-2 and J is TRBJ1-5; 7 bases agree with TRBD1. The origin of this receptor is an adult in good health. The sequencing here drew on peripheral blood, taken on day 0 of AZD1222 vaccination. For the CDR3, the DNA is TGCGCCAGCACGGGACAGCTATATCAGCCCCAGCATTTT. Translating gives CASTGQLYQPQHF.